Following are 24 T cell receptor beta chains from one sample sequenced in a study of shared clonotypes between healthy human individuals. The repertoire was sequenced with immunoSEQ multiplex PCR; TCRdb's copy has only in-frame clones and lacks some. The sample records about 2.4 million clones, roughly 92% being singletons. Sequencing used naive CD4+ T cells sorted from blood. Subset described: CD45RA+ positively selected. These receptor sequences come from a man aged 18 to 29 in good health.

The chain combines TRBV27 with TRBJ2-1; tentatively, D is TRBD1 (5 bases). The CDR3 extends over 15 amino acids. V shed 5 bases and J shed 2 bases, with 13 bases lying between them. Looked up from germline, CDR1 is MNHEY and CDR2 is SMNVEV (reference sequence). The CDR3 DNA is TGTGCCAGCAGTGCCCAAAGGGGCACCTACAATGAGCAGTTCTTC. This codes for CASSAQRGTYNEQFF.

The rearrangement uses TRBV6-4 and TRBJ2-7; D might be TRBD1 or TRBD2, each matching 5 bases. V gave up 10 bases and J gave up 1 base, with 11 bases separating them. CDR3 length: 12 amino acids. Germline CDR1 MRHNA, CDR2 SNTAGT. The chain's CDR3 is CATGDGSYEQYF. The CDR3 coding sequence is TGTGCCACCGGGGACGGTTCCTACGAGCAGTACTTC.

The chain employs TRBV2 and TRBJ2-1; 11 bases map to TRBD1. The V segment lost 6 bases and the J segment 3 bases; nucleotides outside the gene matches: 7. This CDR3 is built from 16 residues. Looked up from germline, CDR1 is SNHLY and CDR2 is FYNNEI. CDR3 loop: CASSRTGQGVYNEQFF. DNA for the CDR3: TGTGCCAGCAGCAGAACGGGACAGGGGGTCTACAATGAGCAGTTCTTC.

On this clone: The sample has other DNA sequences that encode this CDR3 too. This chain links TRBV11-2 with TRBJ2-3; D tentatively fits TRBD1 or TRBD2 (6 bases each). Germline-derived CDR1 and CDR2 are SGHAT and FQNNGV. Trimming stripped 5 bases from V and 2 bases from J, with 14 bases between. The length of the CDR3 is 15 residues. CDR3 coding DNA: TGTGCCAGCAGCCGGTCGGGGGCTCACACAGATACGCAGTATTTT. Protein sequence: CASSRSGAHTDTQYF.

The rearrangement uses TRBV27 and TRBJ2-2; D is perhaps TRBD1 (6 bases). This CDR3 has 15 amino acids. The V gene lost 4 bases and the J gene lost 0 bases, with 9 bases spanning the gap. Germline assignment: CDR1 MNHEY and CDR2 SMNVEV (reference sequence). The CDR3 region is CASSYGTTNTGELFF. The CDR3 coding sequence is TGTGCCAGCAGTTATGGGACAACGAACACCGGGGAGCTGTTTTTT.

The rearrangement uses TRBV6-5 and TRBJ2-3; D might be TRBD1 or TRBD2, each matching 5 bases. CDR3 length: 16 amino acids. Trimming cost V 4 bases and J 1 base, with 15 bases left between them. Germline-derived CDR1 and CDR2 are MNHEY and SVGAGI. The CDR3 spells CASSFHSGTGTDTQYF. Written as DNA, the CDR3 is TGTGCCAGCAGTTTTCATTCCGGGACGGGCACAGATACGCAGTATTTT.

V gene TRBV19 combines with J gene TRBJ2-2, with TRBD1 as a possible D gene (5 bases). CDR3 length equals 12 residues. Germline CDR1 and CDR2: LNHDA and SQIVND (reference sequence). Trimming shortened V by 8 bases and J by 5 bases, and 9 bases separated the two germline ends. CDR3 sequence (DNA): TGTGCCAGTGGGGCGCGTACCGGGGAGCTGTTTTTT. Its translation: CASGARTGELFF.

This clone turned up a few times. The rearrangement uses TRBV27 and TRBJ1-1, with D possibly TRBD1 on 5 matching bases. The CDR3 is made up of 13 amino acids. The V and J ends lost 3 bases and 3 bases respectively, with 8 bases between them. Germline V lookup: CDR1 MNHEY, CDR2 SMNVEV (reference sequence). The CDR3 region has the DNA TGTGCCAGCAGTTTCAGGGCGCACACTGAAGCTTTCTTT. Translating gives CASSFRAHTEAFF.

This sequence joins TRBV10-1 and TRBJ2-1; 14 positions agree with TRBD2. This CDR3 region has 17 residues. The V gene's germline CDR1 is WNHNN and CDR2 SYGVQD (reference sequence). J lost 5 bases, V lost 6 bases, and 9 bases had no gene match. For the CDR3, the DNA is TGCGCCAGCAGACATGGGACTAGCGGGAGTAAGAACAATGAGCAGTTCTTC. Protein product: CASRHGTSGSKNNEQFF.

This clone has more than one count but fewer than ten. CDR3 sequence (DNA): TGTGCCAGCAGCTTATCGAGCTACAGAAATGAAAAACTGTTTTTT. Translating it yields CASSLSSYRNEKLFF. This rearrangement joins TRBV7-9 to TRBJ1-4; no clear D gene. Germline lookup yields CDR1 SEHNR and CDR2 FQNEAQ (reference sequence). V was clipped by 2 bases and J by 5 bases, with 12 bases between them. The CDR3 has 15 residues.

J is TRBJ2-5 and V is TRBV4-1, with D unclear. The CDR3 loop spans 15 amino acids. CDR1 is MGHRA, CDR2 YSYEKL, per germline. Trimming stripped 4 bases from V and 5 bases from J, with 17 bases between. CDR3: CASSLGGGLAETQYF. In nucleotides, the CDR3 is TGCGCCAGCAGCCTTGGTGGCGGCCTGGCGGAGACCCAGTACTTC.

The CDR3 loop reads CASSFGLAGLATDTQYF. In DNA, the CDR3 is TGTGCCAGCAGTTTTGGGCTAGCGGGGCTGGCCACAGATACGCAGTATTTT. V usage is TRBV28 and J usage is TRBJ2-3; TRBD2 matches 9 bases. J gave up 2 bases and V 3 bases, and 9 bases lay outside the gene matches. The germline V gene encodes CDR1 MDHEN and CDR2 SYDVKM. The CDR3 is 17 residues long. The full variable domain, with the rest looked up from reference TRBV28 and TRBJ2-3, is DVKVTQSSRYLVKRTGEKVFLECVQDMDHENMFWYRQDPGLGLRLIYFSYDVKMKEKGDIPEGYSVSREKKERFSLILESASTNQTSMYLCASSFGLAGLATDTQYFGPGTRLTVL.

This clone was seen once. The chain has TRBV5-1 and TRBJ2-3; 14 nucleotides match TRBD2. CDR1 SGHRS and CDR2 YFSETQ come from the germline V gene. The V gene end was trimmed by 5 bases and the J gene end by 2 bases; junction bases not matched to a gene: 4. There are 16 residues in the CDR3. CDR3 in amino acids: CASRPGLAGATDTQYF. DNA of the CDR3: TGCGCCAGCAGACCGGGACTAGCGGGGGCCACAGATACGCAGTATTTT.

The chain employs TRBV21-1 and TRBJ1-1; the table's D call, TRBD1, was not checked against the DNA. TRBV21-1 represents a pseudogene. The CDR3 has 15 residues. The CDR3 here is CASSPRDRVNTEAFF. CDR3 sequence (DNA): TGTGCCAGCAGCCCCCGGGACAGGGTGAACACTGAAGCTTTCTTT.

The rearrangement links TRBV6-5 to TRBJ1-3; 10 bases are shared with TRBD1. CDR3 length: 15 residues. CDR1 MNHEY and CDR2 SVGAGI come from the germline V gene. Unmatched junction bases numbered 6, after V lost 6 bases and J lost 4 bases. The CDR3 loop is CASRRTGGTGNTIYF. CDR3 DNA: TGTGCCAGCAGACGGACAGGGGGAACGGGAAACACCATATATTTT.

The chain employs TRBV7-8 and TRBJ1-5; 12 bases agree with TRBD1. Unmatched junction bases numbered 5, after V lost 2 bases and J lost 6 bases. The CDR3 has 16 residues. From germline, CDR1 is SGHVS and CDR2 FQNEAQ. The CDR3 DNA reads as TGTGCCAGCAGCTTATGGGACAGGGGGCTCGGTCAGCCCCAGCATTTT. It translates to CASSLWDRGLGQPQHF.

The CDR3 spells CASSRLAGTPPYNEQFF. The CDR3 DNA follows: TGTGCCAGTAGTCGACTAGCGGGGACACCTCCCTACAATGAGCAGTTCTTC. This chain links TRBV19 with TRBJ2-1, with 11 bases aligning to TRBD2. V lost 5 bases and J lost 2; bases outside the gene matches: 8. The CDR3 sequence is 17 residues long. CDR1 LNHDA and CDR2 SQIVND come from the germline V gene (reference sequence). Using reference TRBV19 and TRBJ2-1 for the parts outside the CDR3, the full variable domain is DGGITQSPKYLFRKEGQNVTLSCEQNLNHDAMYWYRQDPGQGLRLIYYSQIVNDFQKGDIAEGYSVSREKKESFPLTVTSAQKNPTAFYLCASSRLAGTPPYNEQFFGPGTRLTVL.

The V and J genes are TRBV30 and TRBJ1-2, with a possible D match to TRBD1 (5 bases). CDR3 size: 12 residues. Germline CDR1 and CDR2: GTSNPN and SVGIG (reference sequence). Trimming took 7 bases from V and 8 from J, leaving 17 bases between them. The CDR3 DNA sequence: TGTGCCTCCCAGGGTCCGGCATGGGGCTACACCTTC. Translation gives CASQGPAWGYTF.

The chain recombines TRBV7-2 with TRBJ2-3; the match to TRBD2 covers 8 bases. The junction had 8 bases not matched to a gene; V was cut back by 0 bases and J by 6 bases. The germline gives CDR1 SGHTA, CDR2 FQGNSA. The CDR3 extends over 16 amino acids. The CDR3 sequence: CASSLAPGGIGDTQYF. In DNA, the CDR3 is TGTGCCAGCAGCTTAGCGCCGGGAGGGATTGGGGATACGCAGTATTTT.

In its sample, this clone was seen once. The rearrangement links TRBV4-3 to TRBJ2-2; perhaps TRBD1 as D (5 bases). Trimming took off 0 bases at V and 4 bases at J, with 9 bases between the two ends. CDR3 length: 15 amino acids. The germline gives CDR1 LGHNA, CDR2 YSLEER. Here the CDR3 reads CASSQEWTLTGELFF. The CDR3 DNA reads as TGCGCCAGCAGCCAAGAGTGGACACTCACCGGGGAGCTGTTTTTT.

CDR3 sequence (DNA): TGTGCCAGCGGGGCACCTAGCGGGGGGGCCCCCGGGGAGCTGTTTTTT. Amino acid sequence: CASGAPSGGAPGELFF. The V and J genes are TRBV19 and TRBJ2-2, with 12 bases fitting TRBD2. The V gene's germline CDR1 is LNHDA and CDR2 SQIVND (reference sequence). The CDR3 has 16 residues. After removal of 9 bases from V and 6 bases from J, the junction contained 11 bases not matched to a gene.

The rearrangement joins TRBV6-6 to TRBJ1-1; weak D call: TRBD1 (5 bases). V was pared by 0 bases and J by 6 bases, with 11 bases between. The CDR3 contains 14 residues. Germline CDR1 is MNHNY and CDR2 is SVGAGI (reference sequence). This chain's CDR3 is CASSYSLGEAEAFF. DNA of the CDR3: TGTGCCAGCAGTTACTCGCTGGGGGAGGCTGAAGCTTTCTTT.

This chain connects TRBV10-2 to TRBJ2-3; 9 bases agree with TRBD2. This CDR3 comprises 16 residues. With V trimmed by 6 bases and J by 2 bases, 9 bases remained unmatched. Looked up from germline, CDR1 is WSHSY and CDR2 is SAAADI. In DNA, the CDR3 is TGCGCCAGCAGGTCTGGCGGGGGGGCCGCCACAGATACGCAGTATTTT. It codes for CASRSGGGAATDTQYF.

The rearrangement joins TRBV18 to TRBJ1-3; 8 nucleotides align to TRBD1. CDR3 length: 15 residues. Germline loops: CDR1 KGHSH, CDR2 LQKENI. V shed 2 bases and J 1 base; nucleotides not matched to a gene: 1. The chain's CDR3 is CASSPGDRSGNTIYF. CDR3 DNA sequence: TGTGCCAGCTCACCAGGGGACAGGTCTGGAAACACCATATATTTT.